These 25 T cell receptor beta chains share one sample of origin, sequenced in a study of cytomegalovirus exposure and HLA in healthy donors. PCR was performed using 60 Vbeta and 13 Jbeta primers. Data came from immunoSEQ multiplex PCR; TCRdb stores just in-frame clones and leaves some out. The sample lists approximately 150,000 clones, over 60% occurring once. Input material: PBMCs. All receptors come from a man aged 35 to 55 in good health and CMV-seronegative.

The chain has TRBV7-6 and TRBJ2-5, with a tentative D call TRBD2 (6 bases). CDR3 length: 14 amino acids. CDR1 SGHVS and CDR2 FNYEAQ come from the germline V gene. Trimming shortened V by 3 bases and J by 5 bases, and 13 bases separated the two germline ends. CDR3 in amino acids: CASSFWPGEETQYF. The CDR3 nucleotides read TGTGCCAGCAGCTTTTGGCCGGGAGAGGAGACCCAGTACTTC.

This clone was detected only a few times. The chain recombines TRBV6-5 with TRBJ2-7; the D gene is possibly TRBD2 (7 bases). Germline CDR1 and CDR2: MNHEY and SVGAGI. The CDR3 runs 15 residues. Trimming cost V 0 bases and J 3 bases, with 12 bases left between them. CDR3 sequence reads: CASSYSNGGHYEQYF. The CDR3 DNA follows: TGTGCCAGCAGTTACTCGAACGGGGGGCACTACGAGCAGTACTTC.

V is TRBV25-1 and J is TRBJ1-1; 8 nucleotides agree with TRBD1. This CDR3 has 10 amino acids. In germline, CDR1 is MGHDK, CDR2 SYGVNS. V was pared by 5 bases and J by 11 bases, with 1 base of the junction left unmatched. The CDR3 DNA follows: TGTGCCAGCAGTCGGGACAGGGCTTTCTTT. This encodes CASSRDRAFF.

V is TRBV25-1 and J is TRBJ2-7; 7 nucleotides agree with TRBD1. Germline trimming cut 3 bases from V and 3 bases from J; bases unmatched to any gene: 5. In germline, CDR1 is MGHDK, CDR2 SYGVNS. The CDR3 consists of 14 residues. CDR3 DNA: TGTGCCAGCAGTGACCAGGGACAGAACTACGAGCAGTACTTC. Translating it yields CASSDQGQNYEQYF.

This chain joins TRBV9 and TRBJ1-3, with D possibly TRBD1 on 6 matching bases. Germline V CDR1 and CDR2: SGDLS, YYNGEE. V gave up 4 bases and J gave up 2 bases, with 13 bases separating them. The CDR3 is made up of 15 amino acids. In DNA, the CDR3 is TGTGCCAGCAGCCCCGCCGGGGGGCCTGGAAACACCATATATTTT. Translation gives CASSPAGGPGNTIYF.

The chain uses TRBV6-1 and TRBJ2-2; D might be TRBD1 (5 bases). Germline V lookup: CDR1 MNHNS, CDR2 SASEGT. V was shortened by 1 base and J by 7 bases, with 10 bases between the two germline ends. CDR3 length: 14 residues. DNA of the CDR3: TGTGCCAGCAGTGAAGGATCAGGGATCGGGGAGCTGTTTTTT. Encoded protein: CASSEGSGIGELFF.

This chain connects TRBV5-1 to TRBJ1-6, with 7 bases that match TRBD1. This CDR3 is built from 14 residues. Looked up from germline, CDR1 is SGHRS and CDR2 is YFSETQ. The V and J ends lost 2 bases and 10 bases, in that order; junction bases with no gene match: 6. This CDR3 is CASSFDRVGSPLHF. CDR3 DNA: TGCGCCAGCAGCTTCGACAGGGTGGGATCACCCCTCCACTTT.

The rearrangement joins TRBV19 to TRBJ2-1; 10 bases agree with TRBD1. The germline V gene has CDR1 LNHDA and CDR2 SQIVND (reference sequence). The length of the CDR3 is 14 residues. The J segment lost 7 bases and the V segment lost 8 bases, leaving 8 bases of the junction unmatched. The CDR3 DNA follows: TGTGCCAGTCTCCGGGACAGGGGTGGGAATGAGCAGTTCTTC. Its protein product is CASLRDRGGNEQFF.

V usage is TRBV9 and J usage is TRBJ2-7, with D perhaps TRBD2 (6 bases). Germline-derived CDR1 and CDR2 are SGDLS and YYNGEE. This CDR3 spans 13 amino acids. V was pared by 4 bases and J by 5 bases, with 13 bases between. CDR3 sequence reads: CASSSAGGNEQYF. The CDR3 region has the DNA TGTGCCAGCAGCTCCGCGGGCGGGAACGAGCAGTACTTC.

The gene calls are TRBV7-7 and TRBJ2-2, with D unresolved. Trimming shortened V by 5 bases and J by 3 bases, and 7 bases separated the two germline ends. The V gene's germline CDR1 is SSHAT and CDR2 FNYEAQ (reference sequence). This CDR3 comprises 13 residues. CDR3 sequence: CASSAQYTGELFF. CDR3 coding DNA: TGTGCCAGCAGCGCACAGTACACCGGGGAGCTGTTTTTT.

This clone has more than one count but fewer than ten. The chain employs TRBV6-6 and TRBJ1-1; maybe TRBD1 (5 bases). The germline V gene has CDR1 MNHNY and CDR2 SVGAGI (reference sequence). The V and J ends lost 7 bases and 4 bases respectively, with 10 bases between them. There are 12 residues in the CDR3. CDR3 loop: CASMGGSTEAFF. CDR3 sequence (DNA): TGTGCCAGCATGGGGGGTTCCACTGAAGCTTTCTTT.

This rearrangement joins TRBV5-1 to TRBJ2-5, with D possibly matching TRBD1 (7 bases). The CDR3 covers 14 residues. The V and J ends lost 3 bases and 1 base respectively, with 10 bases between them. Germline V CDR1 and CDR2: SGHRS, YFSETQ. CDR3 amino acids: CASSSGDSQETQYF. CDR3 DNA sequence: TGCGCCAGCAGCTCGGGGGACAGCCAAGAGACCCAGTACTTC. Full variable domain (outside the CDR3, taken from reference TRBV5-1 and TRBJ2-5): KAGVTQTPRYLIKTRGQQVTLSCSPISGHRSVSWYQQTPGQGLQFLFEYFSETQRNKGNFPGRFSGRQFSNSRSEMNVSTLELGDSALYLCASSSGDSQETQYFGPGTRLLVL.

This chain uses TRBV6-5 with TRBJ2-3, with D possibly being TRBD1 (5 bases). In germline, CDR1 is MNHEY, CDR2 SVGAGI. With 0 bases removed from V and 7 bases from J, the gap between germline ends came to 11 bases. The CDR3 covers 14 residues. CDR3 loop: CASSYSGPKYTQYF. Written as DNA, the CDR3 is TGTGCCAGCAGTTACTCGGGGCCGAAATATACGCAGTATTTT.

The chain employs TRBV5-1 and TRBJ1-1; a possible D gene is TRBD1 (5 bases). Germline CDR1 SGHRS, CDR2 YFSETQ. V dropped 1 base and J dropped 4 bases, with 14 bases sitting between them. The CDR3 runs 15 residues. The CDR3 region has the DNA TGCGCCAGCAGCTTGTTCACGGGGGGGGGCACTGAAGCTTTCTTT. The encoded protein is CASSLFTGGGTEAFF.

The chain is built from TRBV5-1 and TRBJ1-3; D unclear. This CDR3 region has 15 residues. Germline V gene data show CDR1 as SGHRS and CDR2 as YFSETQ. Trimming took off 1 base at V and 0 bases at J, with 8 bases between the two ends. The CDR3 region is CASSLLGLSGNTIYF. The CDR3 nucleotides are TGCGCCAGCAGCTTGCTGGGCCTCTCTGGAAACACCATATATTTT.

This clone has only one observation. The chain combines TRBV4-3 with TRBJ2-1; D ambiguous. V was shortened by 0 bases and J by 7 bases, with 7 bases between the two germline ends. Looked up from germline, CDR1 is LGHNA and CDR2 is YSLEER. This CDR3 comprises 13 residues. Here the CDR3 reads CASSQESRNEQFF. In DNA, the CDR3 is TGCGCCAGCAGCCAAGAAAGTCGGAATGAGCAGTTCTTC.

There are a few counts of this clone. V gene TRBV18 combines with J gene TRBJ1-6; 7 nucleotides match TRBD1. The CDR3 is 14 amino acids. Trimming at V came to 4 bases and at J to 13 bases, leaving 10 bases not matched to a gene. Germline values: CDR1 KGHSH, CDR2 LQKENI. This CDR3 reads CASSLGTAKPPLHF. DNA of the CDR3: TGTGCCAGCTCACTCGGGACAGCAAAACCCCCCCTCCACTTT.

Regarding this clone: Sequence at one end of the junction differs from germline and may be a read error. DNA of the CDR3: TGTGCCAGCAGCGTTGGACAGGGTTTCTATGGCTACCCCTTC. It yields the protein CASSVGQGFYGYPF. This chain links TRBV9 with TRBJ1-2, with 8 bases identical to TRBD1. Germline values: CDR1 SGDLS, CDR2 YYNGEE. The CDR3 has 14 residues. The variable domain in full, completed from reference TRBV9 and TRBJ1-2, reads DSGVTQTPKHLITATGQRVTLRCSPRSGDLSVYWYQQSLDQGLQFLIQYYNGEERAKGNILERFSAQQFPDLHSELNLSSLELGDSALYFCASSVGQGFYGYPFGSGTRLTVV.

The DNA of the CDR3 is TGTGCCAGCGCAGGGGTTGGTTCACCCCTCCACTTT. Translation: CASAGVGSPLHF. V gene TRBV2 combines with J gene TRBJ1-6, with D possibly matching TRBD1 (6 bases). V was pared by 8 bases and J by 9 bases, with 11 bases between. The CDR3 covers 12 residues. Germline V gene sequence: CDR1 SNHLY, CDR2 FYNNEI.

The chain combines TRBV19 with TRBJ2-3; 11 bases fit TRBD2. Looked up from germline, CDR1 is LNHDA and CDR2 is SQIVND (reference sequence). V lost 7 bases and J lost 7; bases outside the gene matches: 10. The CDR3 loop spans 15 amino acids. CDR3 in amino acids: CASTQGLAGTNTQYF. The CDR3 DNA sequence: TGTGCCAGTACCCAAGGACTAGCGGGCACCAATACGCAGTATTTT.

CDR3 sequence: CSVDGQGSVSEQYF. CDR3 DNA: TGCAGCGTCGATGGACAGGGGTCTGTTAGCGAGCAGTACTTC. The chain recombines TRBV29-1 with TRBJ2-7, with 9 bases fitting TRBD1. Germline assignment: CDR1 SQVTM and CDR2 ANQGSEA. J lost 6 bases, V lost 6 bases, and 12 bases had no gene match. This CDR3 comprises 14 residues.

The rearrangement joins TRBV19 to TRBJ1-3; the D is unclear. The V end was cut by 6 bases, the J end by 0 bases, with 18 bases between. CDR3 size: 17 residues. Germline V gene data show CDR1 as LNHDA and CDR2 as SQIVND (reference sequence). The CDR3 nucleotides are TGTGCCAGTAGGCGGGTGGGGAATCGGGACTCTGGAAACACCATATATTTT. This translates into CASRRVGNRDSGNTIYF.

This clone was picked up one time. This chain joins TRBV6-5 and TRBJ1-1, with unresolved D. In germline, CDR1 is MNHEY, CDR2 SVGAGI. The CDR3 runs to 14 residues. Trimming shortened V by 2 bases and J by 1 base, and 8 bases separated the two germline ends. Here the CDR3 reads CASSYTAGNTEAFF. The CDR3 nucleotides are TGTGCCAGCAGTTACACAGCGGGGAACACTGAAGCTTTCTTT.

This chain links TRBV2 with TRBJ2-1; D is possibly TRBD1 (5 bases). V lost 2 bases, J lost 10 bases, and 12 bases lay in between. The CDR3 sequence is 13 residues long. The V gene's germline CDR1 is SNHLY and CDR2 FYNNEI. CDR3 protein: CASSELGRIEQFF. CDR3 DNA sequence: TGTGCCAGCAGTGAACTGGGGCGGATAGAGCAGTTCTTC.

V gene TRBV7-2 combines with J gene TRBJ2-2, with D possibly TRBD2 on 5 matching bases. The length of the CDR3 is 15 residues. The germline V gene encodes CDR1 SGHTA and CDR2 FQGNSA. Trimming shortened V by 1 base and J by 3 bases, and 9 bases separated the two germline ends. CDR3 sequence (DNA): TGTGCCAGCAGCTTAGTAGGAGCGGACACCGGGGAGCTGTTTTTT. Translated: CASSLVGADTGELFF.